Below are 22 T cell receptor beta chains sequenced from a single sample in a study of low-dose radiotherapy and immunotherapy resistance in tumors (dated by TCRdb to between 2021 and 2024). The time point label for this specimen denotes: before trial treatment. TCRdb shows the sequencer as Illumina HiSeq 2500. Superscript III and a set of TRAV- and TRBV-specific primers were used to synthesize first-strand cDNA, so that both TCRalpha and TCRbeta chains were covered. TCRs were amplified with Phusion for 20 to 25 PCR cycles, with a constant-region primer paired with the adapter attached to the V primers. TCRdb reworked the public reads: Q25 trimming with fastp, MiXCR clone assembly, productive beta chains retained. Entries that share a CDR3 protein sequence are merged under the most common genes and DNA. This sample has tens of thousands of distinct CDR3 sequences in its table, and approximately 31% of those were observed once. The ten largest account for 8.5% to 14% of the sample.

The starting material was PBMCs, obtained before treatment. The receptors here all came from a female donor with ovarian cancer.

This clonotype was observed at least ten times. The chain is built from TRBV7-9 and TRBJ2-3; no reliable D call. CDR1 is SEHNR, CDR2 FQNEAQ, per germline (reference sequence). V lost 2 bases and J 1 base, leaving 13 bases between the germline ends. The CDR3 is 16 amino acids. The DNA for the CDR3 is TGTGCCAGCAGCTTATTGGTGACCAGCGGCACAGATACGCAGTATTTT. Translated: CASSLLVTSGTDTQYF.

The count of this clonotype is one. The chain combines TRBV12-3 or TRBV12-4 with TRBJ1-2, with D possibly being TRBD1 (6 bases). The length of the CDR3 is 13 residues. Trimming left V 9 bases short and J 5 bases short, with 16 bases between. The CDR3 protein is CASGQQGGYGYTF. In DNA form, the CDR3 reads TGTGCCAGTGGACAGCAGGGAGGATATGGCTACACCTTC.

The chain recombines TRBV25-1 with TRBJ1-6; D call uncertain. The CDR3 length is 17 residues. CDR1 and CDR2 (germline): MGHDK, SYGVNS. With 3 bases removed from V and 6 bases from J, the gap between germline ends came to 18 bases. This CDR3 is CASSDNPFPGSNSPLHF. For the CDR3, the DNA is TGTGCCAGCAGTGATAACCCCTTCCCGGGCAGTAATTCACCCCTCCACTTT.

As to this clonotype: Since a far larger clone is one base different, this is likely a read error. This chain joins TRBV28 and TRBJ2-3; TRBD2 might be the D (5 bases). The germline V gene has CDR1 MDHEN and CDR2 SYDVKM. CDR3 size: 15 residues. CDR3 in DNA: TGTGCCAGCAGTTCCCTAAGCGGTAGCACAGAAACGCAGTATTTT. Its translation: CASSSLSGSTETQYF.

This clonotype appeared many times. The gene calls are TRBV20-1 and TRBJ1-1; D is unclear. Germline assignment: CDR1 DFQATT and CDR2 SNEGSKA (reference sequence). V lost 3 bases, J lost 10 bases, and 21 bases lay in between. CDR3 length: 14 amino acids. The DNA for the CDR3 is TGCAGTGCTAGTCGGCCGGACCGCCCAGATGGAGCTTTCTTT. It codes for CSASRPDRPDGAFF.

In this sample, this clonotype turned up many times. The V gene is TRBV5-1, the J gene TRBJ1-2, with 9 positions matching TRBD1. Germline V gives CDR1 SGHRS, CDR2 YFSETQ. The CDR3 loop spans 19 amino acids. With 1 base clipped from V and 4 bases from J, the junction kept 17 bases outside the gene matches. The CDR3 DNA reads TGCGCCAGCAGCTTGAACTCGGTACAGGGGGCCCCCTATGGCTATGGCTACACCTTC. Its translation: CASSLNSVQGAPYGYGYTF.

The chain links TRBV5-4 to TRBJ2-1; either TRBD1 or TRBD2 may supply D (5 bases each). V was clipped by 3 bases and J by 5 bases, with 12 bases between them. This CDR3 has 14 amino acids. The germline CDR1 and CDR2 sequences are SGHNT and YYREEE (reference sequence). The CDR3 nucleotides read TGTGCCAGCAGCTCAGGGACGGCGAACAATGAGCAGTTCTTC. The encoded protein is CASSSGTANNEQFF.

About this clonotype itself: This likely came from a read error, as a far larger clone is one base away. This chain connects TRBV5-4 to TRBJ2-4; 10 bases align to TRBD2. The V segment lost 4 bases and the J segment 13 bases; nucleotides outside the gene matches: 17. CDR1 SGHNT and CDR2 YYREEE come from the germline V gene (reference sequence). The CDR3 runs 16 residues. The CDR3 spells CASSPIGLADYNEQYF. CDR3 bases: TGTGCCAGCAGCCCGATAGGACTAGCGGATTACAATGAGCAGTACTTC.

The rearrangement joins TRBV15 to TRBJ2-7; 9 bases fit TRBD1. The CDR3 totals 15 residues. Germline-derived CDR1 and CDR2 are LNHNV and YYDKDF (reference sequence). The V and J ends lost 2 bases and 5 bases, in that order; junction bases with no gene match: 7. CDR3: CATSRFGQGLNEQYF. CDR3 DNA sequence: TGTGCCACCAGCAGATTCGGACAGGGGTTAAACGAGCAGTACTTC.

This clonotype was detected many times. This chain links TRBV5-1 with TRBJ2-7; D is undetermined. CDR3 length: 17 residues. The V and J ends lost 1 base and 2 bases respectively, with 19 bases between them. Germline lookup yields CDR1 SGHRS and CDR2 YFSETQ. CDR3 residues: CASSLWVGTAGTYEQYF. CDR3 in DNA: TGCGCCAGCAGCTTGTGGGTAGGAACGGCTGGGACCTACGAGCAGTACTTC.

This clonotype was picked up a small number of times. The rearrangement joins TRBV12-3 or TRBV12-4 to TRBJ1-3; the D gene is possibly TRBD1 (6 bases). V shed 6 bases and J shed 1 base, with 16 bases lying between them. This CDR3 comprises 16 residues. CDR3: CASSPSGAFSGNTIYF. The CDR3, as DNA: TGTGCCAGCAGCCCATCAGGGGCATTTTCTGGAAACACCATATATTTT.

The sample holds many counts of this clonotype. The genes are TRBV7-9 and TRBJ2-2; no firm D call. CDR1 SEHNR and CDR2 FQNEAQ come from the germline V gene (reference sequence). The CDR3 is 14 residues long. The V and J ends lost 1 base and 5 bases respectively, with 8 bases between them. DNA for the CDR3: TGTGCCAGCAGCTTAGTCGCAGATACCGGGGAGCTGTTTTTT. Protein product: CASSLVADTGELFF.

In the case of this clonotype: A far larger clone is only one base removed, so a read error is likely. V usage is TRBV5-6 and J usage is TRBJ1-5, with TRBD1 matching over 7 bases. This CDR3 contains 15 residues. Germline assignment: CDR1 SGHDT and CDR2 YYEEEE. The V gene end was trimmed by 0 bases and the J gene end by 3 bases; junction bases not matched to a gene: 3. CDR3 residues: CASSLGQGDNQPQHF. CDR3 DNA: TGTGCCAGCAGCTTGGGACAGGGAGACAATCAGCCCCAGCATTTT.

This sequence joins TRBV19 and TRBJ2-7, with unresolved D. The germline V and J ends were trimmed by 5 bases and 0 bases, with 17 bases remaining between them. This CDR3 has 16 residues. Germline V lookup: CDR1 LNHDA, CDR2 SQIVND (reference sequence). The CDR3 nucleotides read TGTGCCAGTAGTCCGATTTCAGGCCTGAGCTCCTACGAGCAGTACTTC. It is translated as CASSPISGLSSYEQYF.

By sample share, this clonotype is medium-sized (0.01 to 0.1%). The chain is built from TRBV28 and TRBJ1-5; maybe TRBD1 (6 bases). Germline CDR1 and CDR2: MDHEN and SYDVKM. CDR3 length: 19 amino acids. V was clipped by 5 bases and J by 5 bases, with 28 bases between them. DNA for the CDR3: TGTGCCAGCAGTGCCACCGGGGCGTGGGGGCACACTGGCGATCAGCCCCAGCATTTT. Its protein product is CASSATGAWGHTGDQPQHF.

This clonotype was detected many times. J is TRBJ1-5 and V is TRBV20-1, with 9 bases lining up with TRBD1. There are 14 residues in the CDR3. V lost 0 bases, J lost 4 bases, and 1 base stayed unmatched. Germline CDR1 is DFQATT and CDR2 is SNEGSKA (reference sequence). In DNA form, the CDR3 reads TGCAGTGCTAGAGAGACAGGGGGAAATCAGCCCCAGCATTTT. Its protein product is CSARETGGNQPQHF.

This chain connects TRBV14 to TRBJ2-1; D is undetermined. Deletions cut 5 bases from V and 4 bases from J, with 15 bases between. The CDR3 has 15 residues. Germline CDR1 is SGHDN and CDR2 is FVKESK. The CDR3 bases are TGTGCCAGCAGCGTAGACGGCCCACCTTACAATGAGCAGTTCTTC. The encoded protein is CASSVDGPPYNEQFF.

The table lists this clonotype with many counts. This chain uses TRBV29-1 with TRBJ2-7; 9 nucleotides align to TRBD2. Unmatched junction bases numbered 4, after V lost 5 bases and J lost 5 bases. This CDR3 has 12 amino acids. CDR1 SQVTM and CDR2 ANQGSEA come from the germline V gene. In DNA form, the CDR3 reads TGCAGCGTTATAGCGGGGGCCCACGAGCAGTACTTC. This codes for CSVIAGAHEQYF.

This clonotype was counted a single time. The V call is TRBV19, the J call TRBJ2-7; D not resolved. The CDR3 loop spans 16 amino acids. The germline CDR1 and CDR2 sequences are LNHDA and SQIVND (reference sequence). The V gene lost 3 bases and the J gene lost 1 base, with 16 bases spanning the gap. The CDR3 region is CASSMSRGRGSYEQYF. CDR3 sequence (DNA): TGTGCCAGTAGTATGTCTCGTGGGCGCGGATCCTACGAGCAGTACTTC.

Ten or more counts support this clonotype. The chain has TRBV5-1 and TRBJ1-2; TRBD1 aligns across 7 bases. V shed 4 bases and J 2 bases; nucleotides not matched to a gene: 2. Germline CDR1 is SGHRS and CDR2 is YFSETQ. CDR3 size: 13 residues. In nucleotides, the CDR3 is TGCGCCAGCAGCCGGGACAGCAACTATGGCTACACCTTC. Translation: CASSRDSNYGYTF.

This clonotype was detected ten times or more. V gene TRBV6-6 combines with J gene TRBJ2-5; D is ambiguous. The germline V gene has CDR1 MNHNY and CDR2 SVGAGI (reference sequence). The CDR3 extends over 14 amino acids. Trimming pared 0 bases from V and 2 bases from J, leaving 7 bases between. The CDR3 DNA reads TGTGCCAGCAGTTACTCCCTCGGACAAGAGACCCAGTACTTC. It specifies CASSYSLGQETQYF.

The sample holds many counts of this clonotype. The rearrangement links TRBV10-3 to TRBJ2-5, with a weak D call TRBD2 (5 bases). The germline gives CDR1 ENHRY, CDR2 SYGVKD. V lost 4 bases and J 4 bases, leaving 16 bases between the germline ends. The CDR3 is 15 residues long. The CDR3 bases are TGTGCCATCAGTGCTCGTTCTTCGGCGGGAGAGACCCAGTACTTC. It yields the protein CAISARSSAGETQYF.